One and the same sample provided the 11 T cell receptor beta chains below, sequenced in a study of T cell repertoires in aging, cancer and after chemotherapy. The template was genomic DNA from peripheral blood, not RNA. Multiplex touch-down PCR with TRB-A/B primers amplified rearranged V-D-J TRB sequences. One entry per CDR3 protein results from TCRdb running MiXCR on the multiplex PCR reads. Here the sample spans a few thousand distinct CDR3 sequences, roughly 25% being singletons. Sequencing was done on a sample of blood. These receptor sequences come from a human donor with a solid tumor.

This clonotype is large. The rearrangement links TRBV24-1 to TRBJ2-1, with D possibly matching TRBD2 (6 bases). V was clipped by 9 bases and J by 0 bases, with 11 bases between them. Germline V gene lookup returns CDR1 KGHDR and CDR2 SFDVKD. The CDR3 totals 14 residues. CDR3 DNA sequence: TGTGCCACCGCGGGGACGGCCTCCTACAATGAGCAGTTCTTC. This gives the protein CATAGTASYNEQFF.

The chain joins TRBV19 to TRBJ2-1, with 12 positions matching TRBD2. The CDR3 is 15 amino acids. V was clipped by 6 bases and J by 4 bases; unmatched bases: 4. Germline values: CDR1 LNHDA, CDR2 SQIVND (reference sequence). The CDR3 coding sequence is TGTGCCAGTAGCCCGACTAGCGGGAGTTACAATGAGCAGTTCTTC. It specifies CASSPTSGSYNEQFF.

Relative to its sample, this clonotype is medium-sized. This chain joins TRBV18 and TRBJ1-2; D gene ambiguous. CDR1 and CDR2 from the germline V gene are KGHSH and LQKENI. The CDR3 loop spans 13 amino acids. V gave up 4 bases and J gave up 0 bases, with 6 bases separating them. CDR3 sequence (DNA): TGTGCCAGCTCACAGGGCTCTAACTATGGCTACACCTTC. It yields the protein CASSQGSNYGYTF.

This clonotype is large in the sample. The rearrangement joins TRBV13 to TRBJ2-5; D assignment may be TRBD1 or TRBD2 (6 bases each). The CDR3 runs to 16 residues. CDR1 and CDR2 from the germline V gene are PRHDT and FYEKMQ (reference sequence). V lost 1 base and J 1 base, leaving 13 bases between the germline ends. Here the CDR3 reads CASSLDRGPSQETQYF. Here the CDR3 DNA reads TGTGCCAGCAGCTTAGACCGGGGGCCATCCCAAGAGACCCAGTACTTC.

This clonotype is judged large (0.1 to 1%). The chain recombines TRBV30 with TRBJ1-2, with D hard to call. Trimming took off 0 bases at V and 7 bases at J, with 12 bases between the two ends. Germline loops: CDR1 GTSNPN, CDR2 SVGIG (reference sequence). The CDR3 loop spans 13 amino acids. The CDR3 is CAWSVGRAPGYTF. CDR3 DNA: TGTGCCTGGAGTGTAGGCCGAGCGCCTGGCTACACCTTC.

About this clonotype itself: This sequence may be a read error, since a much larger clone differs from it by one base. CDR3 bases: TGTGCCAGCAGTTCCCGGGACACCACTAAGGGGACCATATATTTT. Its translation: CASSSRDTTKGTIYF. This sequence joins TRBV12-3 or TRBV12-4 and TRBJ1-3, with TRBD1 as a possible D gene (6 bases). Trimming pared 4 bases from V and 10 bases from J, leaving 20 bases between. The CDR3 is 15 amino acids.

Notes on this clonotype: A read error may be the cause here, since a much bigger clone is one base away. As DNA, the CDR3 is TGTGCCAGCAGACTGGAGGGGGGATTAACTGAAGCTTTCTTT. Translating it yields CASRLEGGLTEAFF. The V and J genes are TRBV6-5 and TRBJ1-1; D might be TRBD1 (6 bases). Germline V lookup: CDR1 MNHEY, CDR2 SVGAGI. The CDR3 has 14 amino acids. V was cut by 6 bases and J by 5 bases, with 16 bases left in between.

The chain recombines TRBV20-1 with TRBJ2-5; 14 positions match TRBD2. The CDR3 length is 17 residues. Germline-derived CDR1 and CDR2 are DFQATT and SNEGSKA (reference sequence). J lost 4 bases, V lost 2 bases, and 9 bases had no gene match. The CDR3 sequence is CSARRPGTSGRLETQYF. DNA for the CDR3: TGCAGTGCTAGACGTCCCGGGACTAGCGGGAGATTAGAGACCCAGTACTTC.

With respect to this clonotype: Since a much larger clone is just one base distant, this may be a read error. The CDR3 does not close with the conserved phenylalanine or tryptophan, likely indicating a read error. This rearrangement joins TRBV7-9 to TRBJ1-2, with D uncertain. Germline CDR1 SEHNR, CDR2 FQNEAQ (reference sequence). Between the trimmed V and J ends, which lost 5 bases and 4 bases, there was a span of 11 bases. The CDR3 consists of 13 residues. For the CDR3, the DNA is TGTGCCAGCAGCCTCCCCCCCGTCTATGGCTACACCTAC. The encoded protein is CASSLPPVYGYTY.

In its sample, this clonotype is medium-sized. V is TRBV6-1 and J is TRBJ2-1; 7 bases agree with TRBD2. Germline-derived CDR1 and CDR2 are MNHNS and SASEGT. The CDR3 sequence is 15 residues long. The V gene end was trimmed by 7 bases and the J gene end by 4 bases; junction bases not matched to a gene: 10. In nucleotides, the CDR3 is TGTGCCAGCACCCCCGGGACTACGCTTTACAATGAGCAGTTCTTC. Protein sequence: CASTPGTTLYNEQFF.

On this clonotype itself: One base away lies a much larger clone, so this may be a sequencing read error. V and J are TRBV6-2 or TRBV6-3 and TRBJ2-7, with a weak D call TRBD2 (6 bases). The CDR3 sequence is 13 residues long. CDR1 is MNHEY, CDR2 SVGEGT, per germline. V lost 4 bases to trimming and J lost 4 bases, with 11 bases between them. CDR3 nucleotide sequence: TGTGCCAGCAGTTTCGGGGACTTATACGAGCAGTACTTC. Translating it yields CASSFGDLYEQYF.